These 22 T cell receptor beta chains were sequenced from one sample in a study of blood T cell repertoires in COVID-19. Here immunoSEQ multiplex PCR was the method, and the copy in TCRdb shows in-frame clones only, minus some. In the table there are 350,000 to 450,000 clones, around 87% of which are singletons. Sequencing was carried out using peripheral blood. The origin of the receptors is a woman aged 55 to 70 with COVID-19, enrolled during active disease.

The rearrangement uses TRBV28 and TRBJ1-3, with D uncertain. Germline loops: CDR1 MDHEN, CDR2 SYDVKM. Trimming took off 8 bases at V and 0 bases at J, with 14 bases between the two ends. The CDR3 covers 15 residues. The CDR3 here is CASQRLRSSGNTIYF. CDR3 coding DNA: TGTGCCAGCCAGAGGTTACGGTCCTCTGGAAACACCATATATTTT.

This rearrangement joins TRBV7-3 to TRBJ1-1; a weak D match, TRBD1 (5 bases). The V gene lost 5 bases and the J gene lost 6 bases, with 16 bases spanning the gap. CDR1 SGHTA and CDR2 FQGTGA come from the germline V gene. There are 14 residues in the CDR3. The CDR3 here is CASSAGPRDSEAFF. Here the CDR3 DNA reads TGTGCCAGCAGCGCGGGACCCCGGGATTCTGAAGCTTTCTTT.

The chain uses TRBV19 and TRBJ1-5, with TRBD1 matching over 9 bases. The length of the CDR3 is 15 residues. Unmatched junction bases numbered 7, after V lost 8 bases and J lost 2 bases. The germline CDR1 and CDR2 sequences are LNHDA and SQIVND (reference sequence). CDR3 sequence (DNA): TGTGCCAGTGGGACAGGGAGATTCGGCAATCAGCCCCAGCATTTT. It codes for CASGTGRFGNQPQHF.

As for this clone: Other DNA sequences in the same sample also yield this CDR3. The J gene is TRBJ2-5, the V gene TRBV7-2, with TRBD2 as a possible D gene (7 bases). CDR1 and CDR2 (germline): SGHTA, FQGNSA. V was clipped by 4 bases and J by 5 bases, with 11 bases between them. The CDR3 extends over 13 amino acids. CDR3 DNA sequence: TGTGCCAGCAGCTCCAGGGGAGGGGAGACCCAGTACTTC. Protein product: CASSSRGGETQYF.

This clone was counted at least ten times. CDR3 nucleotide sequence: TGCAGCGTTCGACGGGGAAACACTGAAGCTTTCTTT. Its translation: CSVRRGNTEAFF. This rearrangement joins TRBV29-1 to TRBJ1-1; no reliable D call. Trimming removed 5 bases from V and 2 bases from J, with 9 bases in between. The germline V gene encodes CDR1 SQVTM and CDR2 ANQGSEA. The CDR3 contains 12 residues.

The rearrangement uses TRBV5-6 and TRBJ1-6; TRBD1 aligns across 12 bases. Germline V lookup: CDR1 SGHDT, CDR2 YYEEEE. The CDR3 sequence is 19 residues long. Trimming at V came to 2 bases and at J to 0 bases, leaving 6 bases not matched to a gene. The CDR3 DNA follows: TGTGCCAGCAGCTTCCCGGGACAGGGGGCGAGCTCCTATAATTCACCCCTCCACTTT. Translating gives CASSFPGQGASSYNSPLHF.

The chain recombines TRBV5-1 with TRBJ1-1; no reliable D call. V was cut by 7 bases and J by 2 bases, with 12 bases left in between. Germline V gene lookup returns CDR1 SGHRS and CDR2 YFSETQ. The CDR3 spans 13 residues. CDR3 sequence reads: CASREGGNTEAFF. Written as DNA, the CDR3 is TGCGCCAGCCGGGAGGGAGGAAACACTGAAGCTTTCTTT.

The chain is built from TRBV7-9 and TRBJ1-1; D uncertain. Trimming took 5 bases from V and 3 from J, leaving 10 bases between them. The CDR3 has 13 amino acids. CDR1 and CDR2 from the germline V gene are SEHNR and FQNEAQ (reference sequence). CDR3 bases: TGTGCCAGCAGCGACGGAGTGTACACTGAAGCTTTCTTT. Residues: CASSDGVYTEAFF.

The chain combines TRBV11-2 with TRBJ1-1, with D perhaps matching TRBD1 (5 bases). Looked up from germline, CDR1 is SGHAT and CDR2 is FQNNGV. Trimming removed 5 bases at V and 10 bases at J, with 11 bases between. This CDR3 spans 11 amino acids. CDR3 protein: CASSGGLGAFF. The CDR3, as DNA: TGTGCCAGCAGCGGGGGGTTAGGAGCTTTCTTT. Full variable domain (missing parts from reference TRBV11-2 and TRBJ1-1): EAGVAQSPRYKIIEKRQSVAFWCNPISGHATLYWYQQILGQGPKLLIQFQNNGVVDDSQLPKDRFSAERLKGVDSTLKIQPAKLEDSAVYLCASSGGLGAFFGQGTRLTVV.

For the CDR3, the DNA is TGTGCCAGCAGGAGGGACAGGGCGAAGACAGATACGCAGTATTTT. Its translation: CASRRDRAKTDTQYF. This chain connects TRBV2 to TRBJ2-3; 9 nucleotides agree with TRBD1. Trimming cost V 6 bases and J 3 bases; bases outside gene matches: 7. The CDR3 spans 15 residues. Per the germline V gene, CDR1 is SNHLY and CDR2 is FYNNEI.

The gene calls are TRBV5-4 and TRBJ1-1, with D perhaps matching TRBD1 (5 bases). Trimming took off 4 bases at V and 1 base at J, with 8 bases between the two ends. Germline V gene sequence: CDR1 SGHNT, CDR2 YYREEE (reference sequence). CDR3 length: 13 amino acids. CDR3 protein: CASSLQENTEAFF. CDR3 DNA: TGTGCCAGCAGCCTACAGGAGAACACTGAAGCTTTCTTT.

In DNA form, the CDR3 reads TGTGCCAGCACAACGGGGGTAGAGCAGTACTTC. Its protein is CASTTGVEQYF. V usage is TRBV7-2 and J usage is TRBJ2-7, with D tentatively TRBD2 (6 bases). The V gene lost 7 bases and the J gene lost 7 bases, with 11 bases spanning the gap. The CDR3 runs to 11 residues. Per the germline V gene, CDR1 is SGHTA and CDR2 is FQGNSA.

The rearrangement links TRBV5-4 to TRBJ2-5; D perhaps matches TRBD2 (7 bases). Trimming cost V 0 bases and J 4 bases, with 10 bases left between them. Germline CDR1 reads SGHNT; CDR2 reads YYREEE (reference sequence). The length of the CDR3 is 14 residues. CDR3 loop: CASSLAGGPETQYF. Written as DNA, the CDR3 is TGTGCCAGCAGCTTGGCCGGGGGGCCAGAGACCCAGTACTTC. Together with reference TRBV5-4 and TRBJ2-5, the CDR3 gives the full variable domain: ETGVTQSPTHLIKTRGQQVTLRCSSQSGHNTVSWYQQALGQGPQFIFQYYREEENGRGNFPPRFSGLQFPNYSSELNVNALELDDSALYLCASSLAGGPETQYFGPGTRLLVL.

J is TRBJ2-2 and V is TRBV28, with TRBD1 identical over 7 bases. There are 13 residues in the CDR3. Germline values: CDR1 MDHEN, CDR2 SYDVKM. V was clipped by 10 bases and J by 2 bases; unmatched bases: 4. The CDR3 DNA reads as TGTGCCATACAGGGGCCCAACACCGGGGAGCTGTTTTTT. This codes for CAIQGPNTGELFF.

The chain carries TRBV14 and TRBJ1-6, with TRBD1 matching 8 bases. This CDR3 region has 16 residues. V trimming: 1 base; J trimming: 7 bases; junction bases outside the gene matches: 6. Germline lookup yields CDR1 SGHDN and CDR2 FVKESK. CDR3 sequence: CASSQGGPGGNSPLHF. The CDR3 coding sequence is TGTGCCAGCAGCCAAGGGGGGCCAGGGGGCAATTCACCCCTCCACTTT.

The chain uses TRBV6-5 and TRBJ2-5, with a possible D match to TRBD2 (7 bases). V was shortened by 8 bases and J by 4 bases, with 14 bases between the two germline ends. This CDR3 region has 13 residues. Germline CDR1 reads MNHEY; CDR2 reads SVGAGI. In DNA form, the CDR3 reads TGTGCCAGCCTAGGGGGGGCGAGAGAGACCCAGTACTTC. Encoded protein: CASLGGARETQYF.

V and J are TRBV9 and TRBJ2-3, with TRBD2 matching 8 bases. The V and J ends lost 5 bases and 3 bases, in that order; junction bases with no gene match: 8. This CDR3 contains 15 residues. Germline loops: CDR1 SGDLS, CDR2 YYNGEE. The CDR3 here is CASRASGLSTDTQYF. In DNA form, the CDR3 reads TGTGCCAGCAGGGCTAGCGGGCTCAGTACAGATACGCAGTATTTT. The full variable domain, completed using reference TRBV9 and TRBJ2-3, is DSGVTQTPKHLITATGQRVTLRCSPRSGDLSVYWYQQSLDQGLQFLIQYYNGEERAKGNILERFSAQQFPDLHSELNLSSLELGDSALYFCASRASGLSTDTQYFGPGTRLTVL.

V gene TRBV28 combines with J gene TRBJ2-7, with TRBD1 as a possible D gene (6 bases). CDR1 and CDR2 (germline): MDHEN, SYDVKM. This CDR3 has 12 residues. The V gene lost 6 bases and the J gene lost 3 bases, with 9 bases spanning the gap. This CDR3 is CASREGVYEQYF. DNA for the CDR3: TGTGCCAGCAGAGAGGGGGTCTACGAGCAGTACTTC.

DNA for the CDR3: TGTGCCAGCAGCCTAAACAACAGGGAGACTGAAGCTTTCTTT. Its translation is CASSLNNRETEAFF. This sequence joins TRBV3-1 (or the pseudogene TRBV3-2) and TRBJ1-1; tentative D call: TRBD1 (6 bases). The germline CDR1 and CDR2 sequences are LGHDT and YNNKEL (reference sequence). The V end was cut by 4 bases, the J end by 5 bases, with 14 bases between. The CDR3 extends over 14 amino acids.

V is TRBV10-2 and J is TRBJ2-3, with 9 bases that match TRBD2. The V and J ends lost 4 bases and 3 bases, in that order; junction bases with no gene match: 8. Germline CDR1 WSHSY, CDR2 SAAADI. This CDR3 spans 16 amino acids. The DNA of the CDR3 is TGCGCCAGCAGTGTACCGCCTAGCGGGGAAACAGATACGCAGTATTTT. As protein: CASSVPPSGETDTQYF.

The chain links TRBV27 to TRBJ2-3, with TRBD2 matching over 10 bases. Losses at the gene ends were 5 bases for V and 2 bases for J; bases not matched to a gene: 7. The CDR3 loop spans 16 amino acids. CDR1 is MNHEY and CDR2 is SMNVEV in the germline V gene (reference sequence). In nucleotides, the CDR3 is TGTGCCAGCAGTCGGGAGCGGGGGGGCCCCACAGATACGCAGTATTTT. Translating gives CASSRERGGPTDTQYF.

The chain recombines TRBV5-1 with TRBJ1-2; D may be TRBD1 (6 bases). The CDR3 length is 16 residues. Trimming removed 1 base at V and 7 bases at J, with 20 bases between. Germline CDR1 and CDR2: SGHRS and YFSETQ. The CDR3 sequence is CASSLLPFGAGAGYTF. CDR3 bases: TGCGCCAGCAGCTTGTTGCCCTTCGGGGCAGGGGCTGGCTACACCTTC.